This paragraph covers one TCR beta chain sequence. The sample comes from a study of blood T cell repertoires in COVID-19. Study details: Italy, Spain and the United States were the sources of the convalescent and acute COVID-19 samples. Sample material is recorded as cDNA or gDNA derived from T cells, B-cell-depleted T cells, or PBMCs.

Per the authors' pipeline: Using reference gene primer amplification, nucleated cell counts were estimated. Profiling relied on immunoSEQ multiplex PCR, and the TCRdb table lists in-frame clones only, not all of them. The D gene and trimming were derived from the DNA, and the V and J assignments and clone size from that table. The sample has over 200,000 clones, approximately 88% seen once. Sequencing was performed on peripheral blood. This receptor was identified in a woman aged 30 to 39 with acute or convalescent COVID-19.

The DNA of the CDR3 is TGTGCCAGCAGCGTAGCTACGAGGGGGACTAGCGAAGTCATTCAGTACTTC. Amino acid sequence: CASSVATRGTSEVIQYF. V is TRBV9 and J is TRBJ2-4, with 10 positions matching TRBD2. After removal of 0 bases from V and 9 bases from J, the junction contained 12 bases not matched to a gene. CDR3 size: 17 residues. CDR1 SGDLS and CDR2 YYNGEE come from the germline V gene. The whole variable domain, filled in from reference TRBV9 and TRBJ2-4, reads DSGVTQTPKHLITATGQRVTLRCSPRSGDLSVYWYQQSLDQGLQFLIQYYNGEERAKGNILERFSAQQFPDLHSELNLSSLELGDSALYFCASSVATRGTSEVIQYFGAGTRLSVL.